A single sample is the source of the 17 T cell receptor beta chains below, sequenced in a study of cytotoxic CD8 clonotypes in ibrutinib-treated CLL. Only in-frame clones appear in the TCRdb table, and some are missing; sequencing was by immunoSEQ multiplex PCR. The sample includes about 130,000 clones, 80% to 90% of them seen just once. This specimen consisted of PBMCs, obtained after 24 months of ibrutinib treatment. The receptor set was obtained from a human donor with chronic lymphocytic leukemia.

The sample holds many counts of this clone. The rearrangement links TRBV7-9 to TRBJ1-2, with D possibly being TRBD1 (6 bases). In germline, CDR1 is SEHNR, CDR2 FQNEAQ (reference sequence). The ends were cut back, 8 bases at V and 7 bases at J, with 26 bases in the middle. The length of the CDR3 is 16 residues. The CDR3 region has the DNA TGTGCCAGCGGGGAACAGGGTTCTCCGGCCATCGGTGGCTACACCTTC. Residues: CASGEQGSPAIGGYTF.

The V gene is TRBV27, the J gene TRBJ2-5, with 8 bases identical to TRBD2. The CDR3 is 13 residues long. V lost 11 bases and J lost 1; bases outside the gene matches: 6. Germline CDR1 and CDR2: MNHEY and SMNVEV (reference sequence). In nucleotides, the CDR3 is TGTGCCGTAGGGCTAGCGGGCCAAGAGACCCAGTACTTC. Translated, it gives CAVGLAGQETQYF.

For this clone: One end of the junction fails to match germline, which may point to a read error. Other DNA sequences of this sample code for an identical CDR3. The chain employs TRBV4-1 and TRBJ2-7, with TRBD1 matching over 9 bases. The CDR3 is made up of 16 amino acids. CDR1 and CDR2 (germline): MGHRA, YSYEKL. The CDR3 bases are TGCGCCAGCAGCCAAGCCCCGGGACAGGGCTTTCTGAAGCAGTATTTC. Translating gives CASSQAPGQGFLKQYF.

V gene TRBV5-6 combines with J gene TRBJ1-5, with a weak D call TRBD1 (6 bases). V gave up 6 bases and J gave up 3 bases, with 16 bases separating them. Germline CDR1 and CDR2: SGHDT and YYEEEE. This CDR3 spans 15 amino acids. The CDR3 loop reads CASTVQGRDNQPQHF. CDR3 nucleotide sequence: TGTGCCAGCACCGTCCAGGGGAGAGACAATCAGCCCCAGCATTTT.

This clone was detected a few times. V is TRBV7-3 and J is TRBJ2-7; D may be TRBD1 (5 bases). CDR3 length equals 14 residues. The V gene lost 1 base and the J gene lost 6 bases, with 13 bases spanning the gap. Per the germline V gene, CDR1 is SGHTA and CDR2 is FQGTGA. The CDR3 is CASSLNGRTGEQYF. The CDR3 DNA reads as TGTGCCAGCAGCTTAAACGGCCGAACAGGCGAGCAGTACTTC.

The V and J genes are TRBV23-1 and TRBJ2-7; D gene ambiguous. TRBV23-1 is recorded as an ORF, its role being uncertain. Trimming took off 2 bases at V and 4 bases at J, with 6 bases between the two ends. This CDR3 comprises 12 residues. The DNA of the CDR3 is TGCGCCAGCAGTCAAGTATTTTACGAGCAGTACTTC. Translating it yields CASSQVFYEQYF.

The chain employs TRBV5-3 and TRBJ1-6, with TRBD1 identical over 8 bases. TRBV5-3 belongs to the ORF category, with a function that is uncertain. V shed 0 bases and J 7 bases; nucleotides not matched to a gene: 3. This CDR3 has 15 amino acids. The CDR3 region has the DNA TGTGCCAGAAGCTTGGGGGACAGGCGGAATTCACCCCTCCACTTT. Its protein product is CARSLGDRRNSPLHF.

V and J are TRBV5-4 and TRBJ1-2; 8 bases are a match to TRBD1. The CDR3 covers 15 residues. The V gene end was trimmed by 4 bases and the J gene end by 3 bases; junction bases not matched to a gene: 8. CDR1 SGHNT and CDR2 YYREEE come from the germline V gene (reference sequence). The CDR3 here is CASSPRGRRDYGYTF. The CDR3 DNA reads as TGTGCCAGCAGCCCCAGGGGGCGCAGGGACTATGGCTACACCTTC.

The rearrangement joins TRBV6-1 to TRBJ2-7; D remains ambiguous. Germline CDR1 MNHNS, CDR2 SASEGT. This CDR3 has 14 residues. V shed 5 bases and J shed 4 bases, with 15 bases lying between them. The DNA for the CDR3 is TGTGCCAGCAGTCCCGCCGGGCCTGGGTACGAGCAGTACTTC. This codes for CASSPAGPGYEQYF.

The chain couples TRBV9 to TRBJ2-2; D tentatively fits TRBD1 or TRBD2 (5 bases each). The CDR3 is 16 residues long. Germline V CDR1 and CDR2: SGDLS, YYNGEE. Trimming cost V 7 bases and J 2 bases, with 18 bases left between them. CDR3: CASSRPGTSNTGELFF. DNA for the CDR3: TGTGCCAGCTCCCGCCCCGGGACGTCTAACACCGGGGAGCTGTTTTTT.

The CDR3 region is CASSQDLGPTAYEQYF. The CDR3 nucleotides are TGTGCCAGCAGCCAAGATCTTGGCCCTACCGCCTACGAGCAGTACTTC. The chain couples TRBV4-2 to TRBJ2-7; D is unclear. This CDR3 region has 16 residues. Germline lookup yields CDR1 LGHNA and CDR2 YNFKEQ. Deletions cut 0 bases from V and 2 bases from J, with 14 bases between.

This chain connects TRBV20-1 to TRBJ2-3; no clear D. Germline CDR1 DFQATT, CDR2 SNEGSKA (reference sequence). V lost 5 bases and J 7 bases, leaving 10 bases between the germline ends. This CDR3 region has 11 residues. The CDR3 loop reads CSAGVRNTQYF. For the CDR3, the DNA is TGCAGTGCTGGGGTTCGCAATACGCAGTATTTT.

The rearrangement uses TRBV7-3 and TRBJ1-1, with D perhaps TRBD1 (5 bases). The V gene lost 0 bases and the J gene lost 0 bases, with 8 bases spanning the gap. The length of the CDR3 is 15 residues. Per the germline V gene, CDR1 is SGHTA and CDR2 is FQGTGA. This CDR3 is CASSLTGEMNTEAFF. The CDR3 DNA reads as TGTGCCAGCAGCTTAACAGGGGAAATGAACACTGAAGCTTTCTTT. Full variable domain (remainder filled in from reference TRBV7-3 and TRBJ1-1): GAGVSQTPSNKVTEKGKYVELRCDPISGHTALYWYRQSLGQGPEFLIYFQGTGAADDSGLPNDRFFAVRPEGSVSTLKIQRTERGDSAVYLCASSLTGEMNTEAFFGQGTRLTVV.

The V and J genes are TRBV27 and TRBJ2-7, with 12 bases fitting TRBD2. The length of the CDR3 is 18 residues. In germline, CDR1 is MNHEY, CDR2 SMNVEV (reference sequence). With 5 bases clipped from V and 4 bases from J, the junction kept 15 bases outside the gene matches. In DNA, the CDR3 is TGTGCCAGCAGTCCTCAGGTGGTGGGGCTAGCGGGAGGGTACGAGCAGTACTTC. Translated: CASSPQVVGLAGGYEQYF.

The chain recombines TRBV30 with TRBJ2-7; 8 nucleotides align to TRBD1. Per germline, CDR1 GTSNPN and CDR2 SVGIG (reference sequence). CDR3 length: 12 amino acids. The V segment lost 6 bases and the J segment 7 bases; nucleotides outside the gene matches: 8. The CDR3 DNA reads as TGTGCCTGCGGACAGGGAACGGTTGAGCAGTACTTC. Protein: CACGQGTVEQYF.

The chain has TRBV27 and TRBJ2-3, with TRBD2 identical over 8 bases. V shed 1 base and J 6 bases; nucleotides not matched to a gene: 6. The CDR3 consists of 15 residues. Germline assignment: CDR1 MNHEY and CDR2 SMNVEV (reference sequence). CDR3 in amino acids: CASSLWLAGLDTQYF. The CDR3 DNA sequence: TGTGCCAGCAGTTTATGGCTAGCGGGTCTGGATACGCAGTATTTT.

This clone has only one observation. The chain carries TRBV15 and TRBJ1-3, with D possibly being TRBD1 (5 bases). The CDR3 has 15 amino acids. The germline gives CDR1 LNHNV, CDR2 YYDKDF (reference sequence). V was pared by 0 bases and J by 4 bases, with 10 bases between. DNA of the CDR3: TGTGCCACCAGCAGAGACGCAGGGTCAGGAAACACCATATATTTT. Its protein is CATSRDAGSGNTIYF.